The clone carrying this TCR beta chain was found once. Germline V gene sequence: CDR1 SGHDT, CDR2 YYEEEE. The CDR3 spans 12 residues. V was pared by 0 bases and J by 3 bases, with 4 bases between. This sample stems from a study of blood T cell repertoires in COVID-19. The overall study: Samples taken during acute and convalescent COVID-19 were collected in the United States, Italy and Spain. The analysed material was cDNA or gDNA that came from T cells, B-cell-depleted T cells, or PBMCs.

As processed by the authors: Reference gene primer amplification in the assay estimated nucleated cell counts. TCRdb's copy holds only in-frame clones and misses some; the assay was immunoSEQ multiplex PCR. V and J calls and clone size are given by that table; D and trimming were obtained from the DNA. This sample has nearly 80,000 clones, with around 80% found just once. Sequencing input: peripheral blood. The sequence came from a woman in her seventies with acute or convalescent COVID-19. The chain links TRBV5-6 to TRBJ2-7; no firm D call. CDR3 sequence (DNA): TGTGCCAGCAGCTTGGATCTCTACGAGCAGTACTTC. Protein sequence: CASSLDLYEQYF. Together with reference TRBV5-6 and TRBJ2-7, the CDR3 gives the full variable domain: DAGVTQSPTHLIKTRGQQVTLRCSPKSGHDTVSWYQQALGQGPQFIFQYYEEEERQRGNFPDRFSGHQFPNYSSELNVNALLLGDSALYLCASSLDLYEQYFGPGTRLTVT.